This T cell receptor (beta chain) was sequenced during a study of OX40 agonist ivuxolimab in advanced cancers. TCRdb's copy holds only in-frame clones and misses some; the assay was immunoSEQ multiplex PCR. This sample yields 72,000 or so clones, of which 80% are seen a single time; 0.95% to 1.5% belongs to the top ten. Germline-derived CDR1 and CDR2 are ENHRY and SYGVKD. Losses at the gene ends were 8 bases for V and 5 bases for J; bases not matched to a gene: 4. The CDR3 consists of 14 residues. The TCR comes from an adult with an advanced solid tumor such as melanoma, head and neck, liver or kidney cancer. The source was CD4+ or CD8+ T cells sorted from blood, collected in a trial of the OX40 agonist ivuxolimab. The rearrangement joins TRBV10-3 to TRBJ2-2; 11 bases fit TRBD2. The CDR3 protein is CAIGGTSGTGELFF. The CDR3 nucleotides are TGTGCCATCGGGGGGACTAGCGGAACCGGGGAGCTGTTTTTT.